Presented here are 4 T cell receptor beta chains from one specimen sequenced in a study of identical twins. TCRdb re-analysed the 5' RACE reads in MiXCR, keeping a single row per CDR3 protein. The repertoire holds 300,000 to 400,000 distinct CDR3 sequences, roughly an eighth seen once, with 7.2% in the top ten. The same specimen was also included in a second study, on yellow fever vaccine responses in identical twins.

Sequencing used CD8+ T cells sorted from blood. These TCRs come from a woman between 18 and 30 years old in good health.

Many counts were recorded for this clonotype. V usage is TRBV7-2 and J usage is TRBJ2-1; D gene uncertain. CDR1 is SGHTA, CDR2 FQGNSA, per germline. Trimming shortened V by 0 bases and J by 15 bases, and 15 bases separated the two germline ends. The CDR3 runs to 13 residues. CDR3 residues: CASSLAGATVGFF. CDR3 nucleotide sequence: TGTGCCAGCAGCTTAGCAGGAGCGACGGTGGGGTTCTTC.

This clonotype was counted only a few times. The chain uses TRBV12-3 or TRBV12-4 and TRBJ2-3; D is ambiguous. The CDR3 length is 14 residues. V lost 4 bases to trimming and J lost 6 bases, with 14 bases between them. As DNA, the CDR3 is TGTGCCAGCAGTTGGGCAGCACCCTCGGATACGCAGTATTTT. Its translation is CASSWAAPSDTQYF.

This sequence joins TRBV28 and TRBJ2-5; D unresolved. V gave up 3 bases and J gave up 5 bases, with 7 bases separating them. CDR3 size: 12 residues. CDR1 MDHEN and CDR2 SYDVKM come from the germline V gene. The CDR3 reads CASSFRLETQYF. CDR3 nucleotides: TGTGCCAGCAGTTTTCGGTTGGAGACCCAGTACTTC.

In its sample, this clonotype was seen many times. The chain links TRBV6-1 to TRBJ2-1; D might be TRBD2 (5 bases). Germline CDR1 MNHNS, CDR2 SASEGT. CDR3 size: 13 residues. The V end was cut by 6 bases, the J end by 8 bases, with 14 bases between. The CDR3 loop is CASREAQHDEQFF. Written as DNA, the CDR3 is TGTGCCAGCAGGGAGGCCCAGCACGATGAGCAGTTCTTC.